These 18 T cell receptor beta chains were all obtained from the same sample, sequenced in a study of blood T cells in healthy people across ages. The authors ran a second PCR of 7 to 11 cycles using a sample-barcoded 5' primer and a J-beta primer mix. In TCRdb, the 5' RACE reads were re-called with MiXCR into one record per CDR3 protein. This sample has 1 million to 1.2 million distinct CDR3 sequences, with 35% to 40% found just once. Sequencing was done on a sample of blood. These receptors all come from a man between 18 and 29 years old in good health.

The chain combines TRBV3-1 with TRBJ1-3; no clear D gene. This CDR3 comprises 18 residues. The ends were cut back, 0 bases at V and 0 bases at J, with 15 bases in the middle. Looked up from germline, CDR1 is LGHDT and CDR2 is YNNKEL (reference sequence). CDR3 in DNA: TGTGCCAGCAGCCAAGATTTGCCCCACCAGAGCTCTGGAAACACCATATATTTT. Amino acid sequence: CASSQDLPHQSSGNTIYF.

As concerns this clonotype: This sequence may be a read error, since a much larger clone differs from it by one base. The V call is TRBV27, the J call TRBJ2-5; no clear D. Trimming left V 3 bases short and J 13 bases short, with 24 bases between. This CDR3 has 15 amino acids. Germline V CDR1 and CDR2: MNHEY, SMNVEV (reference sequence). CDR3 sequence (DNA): TGTGCCAGCAGTTTTTCTGCAGCCGGTGTTGGTTTGCGGTACTTC. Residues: CASSFSAAGVGLRYF.

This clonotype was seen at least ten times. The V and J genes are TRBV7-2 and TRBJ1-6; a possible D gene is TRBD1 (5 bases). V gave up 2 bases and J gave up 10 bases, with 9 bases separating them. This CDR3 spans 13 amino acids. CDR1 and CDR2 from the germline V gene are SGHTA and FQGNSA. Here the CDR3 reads CASSLSGSSPLHF. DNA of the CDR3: TGTGCCAGCAGCTTATCAGGGAGCTCACCCCTCCACTTT.

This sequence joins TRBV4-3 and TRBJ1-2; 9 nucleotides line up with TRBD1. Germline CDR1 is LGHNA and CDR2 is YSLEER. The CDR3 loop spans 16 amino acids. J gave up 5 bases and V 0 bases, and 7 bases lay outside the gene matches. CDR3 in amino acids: CASSQDIGGTGYGYTF. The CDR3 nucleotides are TGCGCCAGCAGCCAAGATATCGGGGGGACAGGGTATGGCTACACCTTC.

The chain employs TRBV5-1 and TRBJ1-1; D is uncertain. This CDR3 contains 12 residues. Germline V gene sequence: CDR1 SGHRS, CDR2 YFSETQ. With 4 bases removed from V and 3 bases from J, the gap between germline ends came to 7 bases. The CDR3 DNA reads TGCGCCAGCAGCACCTTTGACACTGAAGCTTTCTTT. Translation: CASSTFDTEAFF.

This CDR3 is CASSAGLPGGYGYTF. In DNA, the CDR3 is TGTGCCAGCAGCGCGGGCCTACCCGGAGGGTATGGCTACACCTTC. The gene calls are TRBV9 and TRBJ1-2; D uncertain. The V end lost 3 bases, the J end lost 5 bases, and 17 bases lay between the germline ends. CDR3 length: 15 amino acids. Germline values: CDR1 SGDLS, CDR2 YYNGEE.

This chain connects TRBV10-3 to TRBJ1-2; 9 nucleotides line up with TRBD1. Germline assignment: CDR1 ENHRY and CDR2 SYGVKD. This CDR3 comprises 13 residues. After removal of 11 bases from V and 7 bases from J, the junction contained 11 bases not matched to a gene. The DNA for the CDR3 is TGTGCCGGAGGGGACAGGGATATTCCTGGCTACACCTTC. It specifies CAGGDRDIPGYTF.

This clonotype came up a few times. CDR3 in DNA: TGTGCCAGCAGCATAATTAGGGGCGGCGGTAATTCACCCCTCCACTTT. The encoded protein is CASSIIRGGGNSPLHF. The V and J genes are TRBV21-1 and TRBJ1-6; the table's D call, TRBD1, was not checked against the DNA. TRBV21-1 is recorded as a pseudogene. CDR3 length: 16 residues.

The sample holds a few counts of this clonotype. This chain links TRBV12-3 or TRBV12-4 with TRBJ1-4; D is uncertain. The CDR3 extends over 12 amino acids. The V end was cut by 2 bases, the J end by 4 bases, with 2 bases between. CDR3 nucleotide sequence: TGTGCCAGCAGTTTAAATAATGAAAAACTGTTTTTT. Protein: CASSLNNEKLFF.

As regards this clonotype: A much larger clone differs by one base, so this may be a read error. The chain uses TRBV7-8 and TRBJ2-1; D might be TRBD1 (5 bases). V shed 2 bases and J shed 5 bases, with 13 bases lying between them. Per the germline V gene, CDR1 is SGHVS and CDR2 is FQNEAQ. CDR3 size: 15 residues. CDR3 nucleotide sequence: TGTGCCAGCAGCTTACCCCTAGACAGAAACAATGAGCAGTTCTTC. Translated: CASSLPLDRNNEQFF.

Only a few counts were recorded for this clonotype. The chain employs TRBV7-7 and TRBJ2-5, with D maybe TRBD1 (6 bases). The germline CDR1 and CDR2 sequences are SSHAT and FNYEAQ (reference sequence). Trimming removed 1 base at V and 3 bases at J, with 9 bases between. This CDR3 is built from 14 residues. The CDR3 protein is CASSLDRAEETQYF. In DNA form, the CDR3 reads TGTGCCAGCAGCTTAGACAGGGCCGAAGAGACCCAGTACTTC.

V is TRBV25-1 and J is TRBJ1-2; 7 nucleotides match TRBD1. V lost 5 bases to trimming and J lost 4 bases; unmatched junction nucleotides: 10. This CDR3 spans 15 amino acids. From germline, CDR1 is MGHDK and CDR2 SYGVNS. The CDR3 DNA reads TGTGCCAGCAGTCCCAGGGGGGGGGCCCCCTATGGCTACACCTTC. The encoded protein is CASSPRGGAPYGYTF.

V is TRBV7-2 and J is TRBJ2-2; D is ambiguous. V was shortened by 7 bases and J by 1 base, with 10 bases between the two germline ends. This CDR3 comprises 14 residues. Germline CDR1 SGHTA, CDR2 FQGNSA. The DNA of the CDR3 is TGTGCCAGCACGGTTAATAGGAACACCGGGGAGCTGTTTTTT. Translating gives CASTVNRNTGELFF.

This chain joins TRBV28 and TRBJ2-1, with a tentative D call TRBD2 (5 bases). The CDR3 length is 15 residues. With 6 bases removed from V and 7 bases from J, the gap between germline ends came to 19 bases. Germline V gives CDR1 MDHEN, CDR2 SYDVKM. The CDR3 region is CASSSEAVGKNEQFF. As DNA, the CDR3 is TGTGCCAGCAGCTCCGAAGCGGTAGGGAAGAATGAGCAGTTCTTC.

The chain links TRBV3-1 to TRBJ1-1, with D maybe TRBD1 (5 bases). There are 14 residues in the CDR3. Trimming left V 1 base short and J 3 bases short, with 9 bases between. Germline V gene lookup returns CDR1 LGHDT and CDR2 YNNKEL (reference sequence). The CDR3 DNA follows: TGTGCCAGCAGCCAAGGAGGGGACCACACTGAAGCTTTCTTT. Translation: CASSQGGDHTEAFF.

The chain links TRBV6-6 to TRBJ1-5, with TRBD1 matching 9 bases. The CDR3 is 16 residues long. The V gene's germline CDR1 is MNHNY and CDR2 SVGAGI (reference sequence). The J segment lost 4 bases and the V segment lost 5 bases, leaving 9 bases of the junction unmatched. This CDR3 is CASSPALTGGNQPQHF. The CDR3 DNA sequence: TGTGCCAGCAGTCCCGCCCTGACAGGGGGGAATCAGCCCCAGCATTTT.

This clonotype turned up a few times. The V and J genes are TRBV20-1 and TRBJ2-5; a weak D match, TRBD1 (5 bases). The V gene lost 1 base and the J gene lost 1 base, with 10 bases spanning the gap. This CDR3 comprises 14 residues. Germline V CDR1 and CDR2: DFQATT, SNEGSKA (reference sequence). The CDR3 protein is CSARGATAQETQYF. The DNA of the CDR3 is TGCAGTGCTAGAGGCGCGACAGCCCAAGAGACCCAGTACTTC.

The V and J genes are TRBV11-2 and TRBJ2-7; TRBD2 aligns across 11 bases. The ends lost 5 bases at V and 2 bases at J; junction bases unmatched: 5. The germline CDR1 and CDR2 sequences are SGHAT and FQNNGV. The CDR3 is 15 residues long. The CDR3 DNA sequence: TGTGCCAGCAGCATGACTAGCGGGACCACCTACGAGCAGTACTTC. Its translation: CASSMTSGTTYEQYF. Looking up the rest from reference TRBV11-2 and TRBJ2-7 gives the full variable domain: EAGVAQSPRYKIIEKRQSVAFWCNPISGHATLYWYQQILGQGPKLLIQFQNNGVVDDSQLPKDRFSAERLKGVDSTLKIQPAKLEDSAVYLCASSMTSGTTYEQYFGPGTRLTVT.